This T cell receptor (beta chain) was sequenced in a study of graft-versus-host responses after intestinal transplantation. Looking at the study overall: The transplants performed in recipients were multivisceral, liver-intestinal, or isolated intestinal. Each recipient received anti-thymocyte globulin induction, then tacrolimus and steroids for about 3 years.

General study findings and limits: Graft-donor T cell macrochimerism in patients accompanied high graft-versus-host to host-versus-graft clonal ratios in allografts.

As concerns this clone: Its antigen is not identified.

Sequencing was performed with immunoSEQ multiplex PCR; in TCRdb, only in-frame clones are kept and a portion is missing. The sample has approximately 85,000 clones; around 93% are singletons. V was clipped by 2 bases and J by 5 bases, with 15 bases between them. The germline gives CDR1 ENHRY, CDR2 SYGVKD. The CDR3 extends over 15 amino acids. This sequence was found in a human donor who was the organ donor for an intestinal transplant. The chain uses TRBV10-3 and TRBJ2-5; D possibly corresponds to TRBD2 (5 bases). The sequencing here drew on unstimulated CD8+ T cells sorted from spleen or lymph node cells, taken before transplant. CDR3 sequence reads: CAISEEGQPSETQYF. The DNA of the CDR3 is TGTGCCATCAGTGAGGAGGGCCAACCCAGCGAGACCCAGTACTTC.